Sequencing of this TCR beta chain was carried out in a study of T cell changes during pregnancy in multiple sclerosis. Sequencing used immunoSEQ multiplex PCR; TCRdb keeps in-frame clones, though not all of them. The table shows some 77,000 clones, with about 92% occurring only once. J gave up 0 bases and V 5 bases, and 7 bases lay outside the gene matches. Germline assignment: CDR1 LNHDA and CDR2 SQIVND (reference sequence). The CDR3 contains 16 residues. The TCR was taken from a female donor in good health, enrolled as a control in a pregnancy study. The chain carries TRBV19 and TRBJ2-1; 7 bases are a match to TRBD2. Sequenced material: peripheral blood, taken in the second trimester of pregnancy. CDR3 residues: CASSASGVSSYNEQFF. CDR3 bases: TGTGCCAGTAGTGCCAGCGGGGTTAGCTCCTACAATGAGCAGTTCTTC.